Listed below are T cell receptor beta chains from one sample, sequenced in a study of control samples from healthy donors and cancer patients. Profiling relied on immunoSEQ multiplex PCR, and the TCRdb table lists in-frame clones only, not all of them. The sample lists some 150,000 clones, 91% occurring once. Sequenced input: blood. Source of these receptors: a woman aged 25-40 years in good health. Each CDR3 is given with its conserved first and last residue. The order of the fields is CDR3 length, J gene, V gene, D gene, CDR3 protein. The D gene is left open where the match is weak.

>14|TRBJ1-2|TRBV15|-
CATSSRRSNYGYTF
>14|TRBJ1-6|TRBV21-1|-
CASSKVGGFSPLHF
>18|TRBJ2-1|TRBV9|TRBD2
CASSVDSKGLAAYNEQFF
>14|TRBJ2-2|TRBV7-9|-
CASSLDTHTGELFF
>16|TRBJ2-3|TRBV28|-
CASSLSAGWATDTQYF
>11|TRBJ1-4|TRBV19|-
CASSRQEKLFF
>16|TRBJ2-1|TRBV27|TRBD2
CASSRTGTSYYNEQFF
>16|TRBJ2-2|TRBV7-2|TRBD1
CASSLGDRANTGELFF
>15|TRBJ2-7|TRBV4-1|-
CASSQNPGHTYEQYF
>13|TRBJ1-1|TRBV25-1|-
CASSEGAGTEAFF
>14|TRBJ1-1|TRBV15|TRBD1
CATSRDRGGTEAFF
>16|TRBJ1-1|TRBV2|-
CASSESRALMNTEAFF
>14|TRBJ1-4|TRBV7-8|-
CASSLGRAGEKLFF
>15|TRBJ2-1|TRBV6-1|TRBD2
CASSEASGGYNEQFF
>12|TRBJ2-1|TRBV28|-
CASSLLGNEQFF
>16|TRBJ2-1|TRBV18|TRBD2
CASSPPGLAGDNEQFF
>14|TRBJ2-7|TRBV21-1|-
CASSKKDRSYEQYF
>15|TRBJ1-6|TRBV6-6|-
CASSYLPSNNSPLHF
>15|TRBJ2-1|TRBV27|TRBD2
CASSLLAGPYNEQFF
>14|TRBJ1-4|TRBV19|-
CASRNIMKAEKLFF
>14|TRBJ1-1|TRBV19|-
CASSSDTRGTEAFF
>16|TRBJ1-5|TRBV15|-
CATSRDRRDSNQPQHF
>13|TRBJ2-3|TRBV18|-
CASSPGTADTQYF
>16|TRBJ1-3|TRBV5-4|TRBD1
CASSLGQGASRNTIYF
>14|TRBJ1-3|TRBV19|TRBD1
CASSGTGDGNTIYF
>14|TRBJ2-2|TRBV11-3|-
CASSLLADTGELFF
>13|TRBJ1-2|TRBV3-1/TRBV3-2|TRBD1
CASSHDRGVGYTF
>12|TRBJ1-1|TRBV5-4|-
CASSRGGTEAFF
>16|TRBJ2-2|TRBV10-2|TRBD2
CASSPIAGANTGELFF
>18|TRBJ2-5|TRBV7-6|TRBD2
CASSLANGLAGVGETQYF
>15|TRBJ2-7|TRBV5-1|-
CASSFAGQPTYEQYF
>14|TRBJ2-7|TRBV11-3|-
CASSQPTRSYEQYF
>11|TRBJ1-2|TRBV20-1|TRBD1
CSATGQGGYTF
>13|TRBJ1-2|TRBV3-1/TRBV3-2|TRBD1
CASNQRAGGGYTF
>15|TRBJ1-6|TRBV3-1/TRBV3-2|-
CASSQAATLNSPLHF
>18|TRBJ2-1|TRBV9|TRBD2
CASSVEVGAGSSYNEQFF
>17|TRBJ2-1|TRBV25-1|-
CASSESETVNSYNEQFF
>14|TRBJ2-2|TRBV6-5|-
CASRWERYTGELFF
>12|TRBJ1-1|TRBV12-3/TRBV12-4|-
CASSLGVTEAFF